These 32 T cell receptor beta chains share one sample of origin, sequenced in a study of vaccination effects on CD4 cells after COVID-19. No antigen has been identified for these receptors. ViraFEST used viral peptide pools to expand antigen-specific CD4+ T cells before sequencing. Researchers isolated CD4+ T cells once ten to eleven days of culture had elapsed. Of the BNT162b2 and mRNA-1273 vaccines, participants received two doses of one or the other. Sequenced by immunoSEQ multiplex PCR; TCRdb stores in-frame clones only, minus some. The table records some 68,000 clones, 80% to 85% of them present only once. The sequencing here drew on CD4+ T cells from PBMCs cultured with HCoV-229E spike peptides, taken after COVID-19 vaccination. Source of these receptors: a human donor who received a COVID-19 vaccine.

This rearrangement joins TRBV18 to TRBJ2-3; D uncertain. Germline V gives CDR1 KGHSH, CDR2 LQKENI. V was cut by 4 bases and J by 3 bases, with 11 bases left in between. The CDR3 covers 14 residues. CDR3 residues: CASSQEVVTDTQYF. CDR3 DNA sequence: TGTGCCAGCTCACAAGAAGTAGTAACAGATACGCAGTATTTT. The entire variable domain, with the rest obtained from reference TRBV18 and TRBJ2-3, is as follows: NAGVMQNPRHLVRRRGQEARLRCSPMKGHSHVYWYRQLPEEGLKFMVYLQKENIIDESGMPKERFSAEFPKEGPSILRIQQVVRGDSAAYFCASSQEVVTDTQYFGPGTRLTVL.

The chain is built from TRBV27 and TRBJ2-7; 8 nucleotides align to TRBD1. The CDR3 spans 16 residues. With V trimmed by 10 bases and J by 5 bases, 19 bases remained unmatched. In germline, CDR1 is MNHEY, CDR2 SMNVEV (reference sequence). The DNA of the CDR3 is TGTGCCAACAATTCATCTAGGACAGGGCCTGAAAACGAGCAGTACGTC. It translates to CANNSSRTGPENEQYV.

V usage is TRBV9 and J usage is TRBJ1-3; maybe TRBD1 (5 bases). V was pared by 4 bases and J by 1 base, with 9 bases between. Per germline, CDR1 SGDLS and CDR2 YYNGEE. The CDR3 consists of 14 residues. CDR3 DNA: TGTGCCAGCAGCATGACAGCGTCTGGAAACACCATATATTTT. Encoded protein: CASSMTASGNTIYF. Full variable domain (outside the CDR3, taken from reference TRBV9 and TRBJ1-3): DSGVTQTPKHLITATGQRVTLRCSPRSGDLSVYWYQQSLDQGLQFLIQYYNGEERAKGNILERFSAQQFPDLHSELNLSSLELGDSALYFCASSMTASGNTIYFGEGSWLTVV.

The genes are TRBV11-2 and TRBJ2-1; TRBD1 aligns across 8 bases. With V trimmed by 5 bases and J by 6 bases, 9 bases remained unmatched. This CDR3 is 15 amino acids long. Germline CDR1 SGHAT, CDR2 FQNNGV. The CDR3 nucleotides read TGTGCCAGCAGCCCCAGGACAGGGAGAAGCAATGAGCAGTTCTTC. Residues: CASSPRTGRSNEQFF.

V is TRBV6-5 and J is TRBJ2-7; no clear D. The CDR3 spans 14 residues. In germline, CDR1 is MNHEY, CDR2 SVGAGI. Between the trimmed V and J ends, which lost 3 bases and 1 base, there was a span of 10 bases. CDR3 residues: CASSYSYSSYEQYV. The CDR3 DNA reads TGTGCCAGCAGTTATTCCTACTCGTCCTACGAGCAGTACGTC.

V and J are TRBV7-2 and TRBJ2-2, with 9 bases aligning to TRBD1. V trimming: 6 bases; J trimming: 4 bases; junction bases outside the gene matches: 12. The CDR3 covers 17 residues. Germline CDR1 is SGHTA and CDR2 is FQGNSA. The CDR3 here is CASSLRRDRVPTGELFF. The CDR3 DNA reads as TGTGCCAGCAGTCTTCGCCGGGACAGGGTTCCCACCGGGGAGCTGTTTTTT.

The chain combines TRBV4-3 with TRBJ1-2, with 10 bases aligning to TRBD1. The CDR3 is 16 amino acids. Germline lookup yields CDR1 LGHNA and CDR2 YSLEER. Losses at the gene ends were 0 bases for V and 8 bases for J; bases not matched to a gene: 9. CDR3 sequence (DNA): TGCGCCAGCAGCCAAGATATCGACCGGGACAGGGGCGGCTACACCTTC. Translated: CASSQDIDRDRGGYTF.

The genes are TRBV5-4 and TRBJ2-3; D call uncertain. The germline CDR1 and CDR2 sequences are SGHNT and YYREEE (reference sequence). The germline V and J ends were trimmed by 1 base and 5 bases, with 8 bases remaining between them. This CDR3 has 13 residues. The CDR3 is CASSLTLGDTQYF. The CDR3 region has the DNA TGTGCCAGCAGCTTGACTCTGGGAGATACGCAGTATTTT. Supplemented by reference TRBV5-4 and TRBJ2-3, the full variable domain reads ETGVTQSPTHLIKTRGQQVTLRCSSQSGHNTVSWYQQALGQGPQFIFQYYREEENGRGNFPPRFSGLQFPNYSSELNVNALELDDSALYLCASSLTLGDTQYFGPGTRLTVL.

The chain uses TRBV4-3 and TRBJ1-6; tentatively, D is TRBD1 (6 bases). The CDR3 length is 18 residues. Trimming cost V 3 bases and J 5 bases, with 20 bases left between them. The germline V gene encodes CDR1 LGHNA and CDR2 YSLEER. For the CDR3, the DNA is TGCGCCAGCAGCCAGGGTACGATGGGGGCGAGAAATAATTCACCCCTCCACTTT. Translated, it gives CASSQGTMGARNNSPLHF.

J is TRBJ2-6 and V is TRBV7-3; D might be TRBD1 (5 bases). The germline gives CDR1 SGHTA, CDR2 FQGTGA. Trimming took 5 bases from V and 1 from J, leaving 12 bases between them. The CDR3 runs to 16 residues. The CDR3 DNA sequence: TGTGCCAGCAGCCCGACAGTTTTGTCTGGGGCCAACGTCCTGACTTTC. As protein: CASSPTVLSGANVLTF.

The chain is built from TRBV5-1 and TRBJ2-1; TRBD2 matches 12 bases. Losses at the gene ends were 0 bases for V and 6 bases for J; bases not matched to a gene: 10. Germline lookup yields CDR1 SGHRS and CDR2 YFSETQ. This CDR3 has 18 amino acids. This CDR3 is CASSLVPILAGGLNEQFF. The DNA for the CDR3 is TGCGCCAGCAGCTTGGTCCCAATACTAGCGGGGGGACTCAATGAGCAGTTCTTC. Full variable domain (rest looked up from reference TRBV5-1 and TRBJ2-1): KAGVTQTPRYLIKTRGQQVTLSCSPISGHRSVSWYQQTPGQGLQFLFEYFSETQRNKGNFPGRFSGRQFSNSRSEMNVSTLELGDSALYLCASSLVPILAGGLNEQFFGPGTRLTVL.

The V gene is TRBV19, the J gene TRBJ1-1; 8 bases align to TRBD1. The J segment lost 11 bases and the V segment lost 5 bases, leaving 7 bases of the junction unmatched. CDR1 is LNHDA, CDR2 SQIVND, per germline (reference sequence). The CDR3 is 12 residues long. CDR3 in DNA: TGTGCCAGTAGTCTCCGGGACAGGAGGGCTTTCTTT. Protein product: CASSLRDRRAFF.

This clone was found a few times. The chain joins TRBV6-6 to TRBJ2-2, with a tentative D call TRBD2 (6 bases). Germline V CDR1 and CDR2: MNHNY, SVGAGI (reference sequence). V was trimmed by 4 bases and J by 6 bases, leaving 18 bases between them. The CDR3 is made up of 16 amino acids. The CDR3 nucleotides are TGTGCCAGCAGTTTTCCGGGAGACGGAGCCCCCGGGGAGCTGTTTTTT. Amino acid sequence: CASSFPGDGAPGELFF.

The chain is built from TRBV14 and TRBJ2-1, with a possible D match to TRBD2 (6 bases). Per germline, CDR1 SGHDN and CDR2 FVKESK. The germline V and J ends were trimmed by 1 base and 7 bases, with 17 bases remaining between them. CDR3 size: 16 residues. CDR3 sequence: CASSQGGVQSQNEQFF. The CDR3 coding sequence is TGTGCCAGCAGCCAAGGCGGGGTCCAATCACAAAATGAGCAGTTCTTC. Drawing the rest from reference TRBV14 and TRBJ2-1, the complete variable domain is EAGVTQFPSHSVIEKGQTVTLRCDPISGHDNLYWYRRVMGKEIKFLLHFVKESKQDESGMPNNRFLAERTGGTYSTLKVQPAELEDSGVYFCASSQGGVQSQNEQFFGPGTRLTVL.

The chain joins TRBV29-1 to TRBJ1-3, with D unclear. Trimming removed 6 bases at V and 1 base at J, with 7 bases between. The CDR3 covers 12 residues. Germline V gene lookup returns CDR1 SQVTM and CDR2 ANQGSEA. CDR3 region: CSVWVSGNTIYF. The CDR3 nucleotides are TGCAGCGTGTGGGTGTCTGGAAACACCATATATTTT.

The chain is built from TRBV19 and TRBJ2-1, with 7 bases fitting TRBD2. The V and J ends lost 1 base and 7 bases, in that order; junction bases with no gene match: 10. Germline CDR1 LNHDA, CDR2 SQIVND (reference sequence). The CDR3 totals 16 residues. CDR3 coding DNA: TGTGCCAGTAGTATAGGCCGACTAGCCCAAAATAATGAGCAGTTCTTC. Protein: CASSIGRLAQNNEQFF.

V usage is TRBV2 and J usage is TRBJ2-1; D is possibly TRBD1 (5 bases). Trimming took 3 bases from V and 5 from J, leaving 8 bases between them. Per the germline V gene, CDR1 is SNHLY and CDR2 is FYNNEI. The CDR3 spans 13 residues. This CDR3 reads CASSDRAHNEQFF. Here the CDR3 DNA reads TGTGCCAGCAGTGACAGGGCTCACAATGAGCAGTTCTTC.

The CDR3, as DNA: TGTGCCAGCAGCCAACCCAGCGGGGGGGCTCCAGAGACCCAGTACTTC. Amino acids: CASSQPSGGAPETQYF. This sequence joins TRBV13 and TRBJ2-5, with 10 bases fitting TRBD2. Per germline, CDR1 PRHDT and CDR2 FYEKMQ (reference sequence). Trimming cost V 5 bases and J 4 bases; bases outside gene matches: 10. The CDR3 has 16 residues.

The V call is TRBV6-1, the J call TRBJ1-6; the match to TRBD1 covers 8 bases. This CDR3 region has 15 residues. CDR1 MNHNS and CDR2 SASEGT come from the germline V gene. V lost 2 bases, J lost 10 bases, and 7 bases stayed unmatched. DNA of the CDR3: TGTGCCAGCAGTGAACCATGGACAGGGAACTCACCCCTCCACTTT. Translated, it gives CASSEPWTGNSPLHF.

The chain recombines TRBV27 with TRBJ1-2, with 8 bases fitting TRBD1. V shed 0 bases, J shed 4 bases, and the junction held 7 bases outside the gene matches. The CDR3 runs 16 residues. Germline CDR1 reads MNHEY; CDR2 reads SMNVEV (reference sequence). CDR3 protein: CASSLSSAGGRYGYTF. In nucleotides, the CDR3 is TGTGCCAGCAGTTTATCGTCAGCAGGGGGCCGCTATGGCTACACCTTC.

The genes are TRBV5-6 and TRBJ1-2, with no clear D. Trimming removed 1 base at V and 8 bases at J, with 15 bases between. CDR3 length: 14 amino acids. Germline values: CDR1 SGHDT, CDR2 YYEEEE. CDR3 nucleotide sequence: TGTGCCAGCAGCTTGCGCCAGTCTGTTGAGGGCTACACCTTC. It yields the protein CASSLRQSVEGYTF.

Only one count was recorded for this clone. The V and J genes are TRBV7-3 and TRBJ2-1; D gene uncertain. V lost 2 bases, J lost 2 bases, and 4 bases lay in between. CDR3 length: 13 amino acids. Germline assignment: CDR1 SGHTA and CDR2 FQGTGA. CDR3: CASSLGTYNEQFF. CDR3 nucleotide sequence: TGTGCCAGCAGCTTAGGGACCTACAATGAGCAGTTCTTC.

The chain is built from TRBV5-1 and TRBJ2-2; TRBD2 matches 13 bases. The CDR3 covers 15 residues. V shed 4 bases and J 7 bases; nucleotides not matched to a gene: 4. Germline lookup yields CDR1 SGHRS and CDR2 YFSETQ. CDR3 residues: CASSAGLAGYGELFF. The CDR3 nucleotides read TGCGCCAGCAGCGCGGGACTAGCGGGGTACGGGGAGCTGTTTTTT.

V and J are TRBV5-1 and TRBJ1-2, with a possible D match to TRBD1 (6 bases). Trimming left V 1 base short and J 4 bases short, with 26 bases between. This CDR3 is built from 19 residues. CDR1 SGHRS and CDR2 YFSETQ come from the germline V gene. CDR3 nucleotide sequence: TGCGCCAGCAGCTTGAACCCCAGTATTAGTATACAGGGAGGCTATGGCTACACCTTC. Residues: CASSLNPSISIQGGYGYTF.

This clone has a single count. V and J are TRBV6-2 or TRBV6-3 and TRBJ2-5, with D tentatively TRBD2 (5 bases). V was pared by 6 bases and J by 5 bases, with 13 bases between. This CDR3 has 13 residues. Germline V gene sequence: CDR1 MNHEY, CDR2 SVGEGT. The DNA for the CDR3 is TGTGCCAGCAGCACAAATAGCGAGGAGACCCAGTACTTC. Translation gives CASSTNSEETQYF.

The V and J genes are TRBV6-1 and TRBJ2-2; D remains ambiguous. Between the trimmed V and J ends, which lost 2 bases and 0 bases, there was a span of 7 bases. Germline CDR1 reads MNHNS; CDR2 reads SASEGT. This CDR3 contains 15 residues. The CDR3 coding sequence is TGTGCCAGCAGTGAAAGTGGGCCGAACACCGGGGAGCTGTTTTTT. This gives the protein CASSESGPNTGELFF.

CDR3 sequence: CASSLTYTNEKLFF. CDR3 nucleotides: TGTGCCAGCAGCTTGACATATACTAATGAAAAACTGTTTTTT. V and J are TRBV7-2 and TRBJ1-4; no reliable D call. This CDR3 spans 14 amino acids. The V end was cut by 3 bases, the J end by 2 bases, with 7 bases between. The germline V gene has CDR1 SGHTA and CDR2 FQGNSA.

This clone was seen only a few times. The chain couples TRBV3-1 (or the pseudogene TRBV3-2) to TRBJ2-5; the match to TRBD2 covers 8 bases. J gave up 4 bases and V 2 bases, and 3 bases lay outside the gene matches. The CDR3 length is 14 residues. Germline V gene lookup returns CDR1 LGHDT and CDR2 YNNKEL (reference sequence). The CDR3 loop is CASSQRAGGETQYF. In nucleotides, the CDR3 is TGTGCCAGCAGCCAACGTGCGGGGGGAGAGACCCAGTACTTC.

V usage is TRBV3-1 (or the pseudogene TRBV3-2) and J usage is TRBJ2-3; TRBD2 matches 12 bases. The CDR3 extends over 15 amino acids. Germline V gives CDR1 LGHDT, CDR2 YNNKEL (reference sequence). J was trimmed by 4 bases and V by 5 bases; bases with no gene match: 4. CDR3: CASSTLAGGPDTQYF. CDR3 bases: TGTGCCAGCAGCACCCTAGCGGGGGGGCCAGATACGCAGTATTTT.

The chain recombines TRBV5-1 with TRBJ2-3; unclear D gene. Per the germline V gene, CDR1 is SGHRS and CDR2 is YFSETQ. The CDR3 extends over 14 amino acids. Deletions cut 2 bases from V and 1 base from J, with 8 bases between. The CDR3 protein is CASSFDPGTDTQYF. The CDR3 region has the DNA TGCGCCAGCAGCTTCGACCCGGGCACAGATACGCAGTATTTT.

This clone has only a few counts. The J gene is TRBJ1-2, the V gene TRBV6-5, with D possibly being TRBD1 (5 bases). The CDR3 is 15 residues long. From germline, CDR1 is MNHEY and CDR2 SVGAGI. V gave up 6 bases and J gave up 7 bases, with 21 bases separating them. The CDR3 coding sequence is TGTGCCAGCAGATCCCGACTACAAGGGGAAGGTGGCTACACCTTC. Translation: CASRSRLQGEGGYTF.

This rearrangement joins TRBV7-9 to TRBJ2-7, with 7 bases fitting TRBD1. This CDR3 comprises 13 residues. The junction had 4 bases not matched to a gene; V was cut back by 1 base and J by 7 bases. The germline gives CDR1 SEHNR, CDR2 FQNEAQ (reference sequence). The CDR3 region is CASSLVDRLEQYV. CDR3 DNA sequence: TGTGCCAGCAGCTTAGTGGACAGGTTAGAGCAGTACGTC.